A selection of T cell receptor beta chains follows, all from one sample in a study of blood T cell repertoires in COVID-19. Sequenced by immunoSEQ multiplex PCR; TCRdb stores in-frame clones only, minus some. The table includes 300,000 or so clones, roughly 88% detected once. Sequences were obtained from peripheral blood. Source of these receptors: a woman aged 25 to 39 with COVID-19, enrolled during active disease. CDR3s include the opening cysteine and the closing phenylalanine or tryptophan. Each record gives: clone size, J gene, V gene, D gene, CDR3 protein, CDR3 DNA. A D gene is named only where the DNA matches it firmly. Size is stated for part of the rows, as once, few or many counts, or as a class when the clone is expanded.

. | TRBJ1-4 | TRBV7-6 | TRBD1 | CASSSIDRDGTNEKLFF | TGTGCCAGCAGCTCAATCGACAGGGATGGGACTAATGAAAAACTGTTTTTT
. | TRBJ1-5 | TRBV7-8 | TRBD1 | CASSLETGPQPQHF | TGTGCCAGCAGCTTAGAGACAGGGCCCCAGCCCCAGCATTTT
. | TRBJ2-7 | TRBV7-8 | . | CASAVGRTKEQYF | TGTGCCAGCGCGGTAGGACGGACTAAGGAGCAGTACTTC
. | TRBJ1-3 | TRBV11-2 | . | CASSPKYGISGNTIYF | TGTGCCAGCAGCCCCAAATACGGGATCTCTGGAAACACCATATATTTT
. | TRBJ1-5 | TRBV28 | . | CASRTVSGNQPQHF | TGTGCCAGCCGCACGGTTTCCGGCAATCAGCCCCAGCATTTT
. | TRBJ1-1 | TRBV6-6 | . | CASRPEWGAEAFF | TGTGCCAGCAGGCCGGAGTGGGGAGCTGAAGCTTTCTTT
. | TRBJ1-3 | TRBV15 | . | CATSTHDRGETGNTIYF | TGTGCCACCAGCACACACGACAGAGGAGAAACTGGAAACACCATATATTTT
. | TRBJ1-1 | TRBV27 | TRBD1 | CASSLTADRGRMNTEAFF | TGTGCCAGCAGTTTAACTGCGGACAGGGGGCGGATGAACACTGAAGCTTTCTTT
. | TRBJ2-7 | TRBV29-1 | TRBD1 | CSVDLQGGDEQYF | TGCAGCGTTGATTTACAGGGGGGTGACGAGCAGTACTTC
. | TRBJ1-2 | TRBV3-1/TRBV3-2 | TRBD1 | CASSQTWGTGGEYGYTF | TGTGCCAGCAGCCAAACCTGGGGGACAGGGGGCGAATATGGCTACACCTTC
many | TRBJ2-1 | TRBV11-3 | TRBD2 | CASSSGTSGSSSYNEQFF | TGTGCCAGCAGCTCGGGGACTAGCGGTTCGAGCTCCTACAATGAGCAGTTCTTC
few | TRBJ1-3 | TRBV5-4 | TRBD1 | CASSLDGDSSGNTIYF | TGTGCCAGCAGCTTGGACGGGGACAGCTCTGGAAACACCATATATTTT
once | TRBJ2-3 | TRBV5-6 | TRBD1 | CASSSGQGTDTQYF | TGTGCCAGCAGCTCAGGACAGGGCACAGATACGCAGTATTTT
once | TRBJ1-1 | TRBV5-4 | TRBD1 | CASSLAATGDGTEAFF | TGTGCCAGCAGCTTGGCGGCAACAGGGGATGGAACTGAAGCTTTCTTT
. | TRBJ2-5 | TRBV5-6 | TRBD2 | CASSFRGRAGETQYF | TGTGCCAGCAGCTTTCGCGGGAGGGCCGGTGAGACCCAGTACTTC
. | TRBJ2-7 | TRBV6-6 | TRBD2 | CASSYSGQRPYEQYF | TGTGCCAGCAGTTATAGCGGGCAGCGTCCCTACGAGCAGTACTTC
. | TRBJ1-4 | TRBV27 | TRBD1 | CASSLSSGTVQKLFF | TGTGCCAGCAGTTTATCCTCCGGGACAGTGCAAAAACTGTTTTTT
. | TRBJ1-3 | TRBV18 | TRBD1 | CASSRQGNSGNTIYF | TGTGCCAGCTCACGACAGGGTAACTCTGGAAACACCATATATTTT
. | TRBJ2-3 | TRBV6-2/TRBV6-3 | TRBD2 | CASSYGQTSGTDTQYF | TGTGCCAGCAGTTACGGGCAGACTAGCGGGACTGATACGCAGTATTTT
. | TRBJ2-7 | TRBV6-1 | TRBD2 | CASSEGGSLSYEQYF | TGTGCCAGCAGTGAGGGGGGGAGTCTCTCCTACGAGCAGTACTTC
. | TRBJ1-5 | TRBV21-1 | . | CASSKRSRLGAFSNQPQHF | TGTGCCAGCAGCAAAAGGTCCAGGCTGGGAGCTTTTAGCAATCAGCCCCAGCATTTT
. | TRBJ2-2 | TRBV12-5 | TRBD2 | CASGIRAGGYTGELFF | TGTGCTAGTGGCATCAGGGCGGGGGGATACACCGGGGAGCTGTTTTTT
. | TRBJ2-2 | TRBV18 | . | CASSLQQGELFF | TGTGCCAGCTCACTTCAACAGGGGGAGCTGTTTTTT
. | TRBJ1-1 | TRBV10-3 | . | CAISGTYDTEAFF | TGTGCCATCAGCGGGACATACGACACTGAAGCTTTCTTT
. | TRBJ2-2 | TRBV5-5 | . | CASSDTRGSGELFF | TGTGCCAGCAGCGATACAAGGGGGTCCGGGGAGCTGTTTTTT
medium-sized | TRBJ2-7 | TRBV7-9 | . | CASSPGLEQYF | TGTGCCAGCAGCCCAGGTCTCGAGCAGTACTTC
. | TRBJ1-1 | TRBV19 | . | CASSIGGRGNAEAFF | TGTGCCAGTAGTATAGGAGGCAGGGGTAATGCTGAAGCTTTCTTT
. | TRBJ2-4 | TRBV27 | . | CASRAGVAAKNIQYF | TGTGCCAGCAGGGCAGGGGTGGCGGCCAAAAACATTCAGTACTTC
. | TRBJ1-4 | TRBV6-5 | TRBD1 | CASSRGQGGYEKLFF | TGTGCCAGCTCTCGGGGGCAGGGGGGATATGAAAAACTGTTTTTT
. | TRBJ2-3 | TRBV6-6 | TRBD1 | CASRQGADTQYF | TGTGCCAGCAGGCAGGGGGCAGATACGCAGTATTTT
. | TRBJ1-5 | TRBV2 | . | CASKLREASSQPQHF | TGTGCCAGCAAACTTCGGGAGGCCTCCAGTCAGCCCCAGCATTTT
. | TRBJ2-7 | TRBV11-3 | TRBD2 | CASSSTPGGDSEQYF | TGTGCCAGCAGCTCGACCCCGGGAGGGGATTCCGAGCAGTACTTC
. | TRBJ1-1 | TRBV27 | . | CASSTLGGSIHTEAFF | TGTGCCAGCAGTACCCTCGGCGGCAGCATTCACACTGAAGCTTTCTTT
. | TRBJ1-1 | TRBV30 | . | CAWFSTSEAFF | TGTGCCTGGTTCTCTACCTCTGAAGCTTTCTTT
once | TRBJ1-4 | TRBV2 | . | CASSEQVYNEKLFF | TGTGCCAGCAGTGAACAGGTGTATAATGAAAAACTGTTTTTT
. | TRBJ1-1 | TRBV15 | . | CATSRLRNTEAFF | TGTGCCACCAGCAGACTTCGGAACACTGAAGCTTTCTTT
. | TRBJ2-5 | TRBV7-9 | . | CASSLPTLGQETQYF | TGTGCCAGCAGCTTACCCACCCTTGGCCAGGAGACCCAGTACTTC
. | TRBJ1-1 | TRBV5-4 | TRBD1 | CASSPGQGALTEAFF | TGTGCCAGCAGCCCGGGACAGGGGGCGCTCACTGAAGCTTTCTTT
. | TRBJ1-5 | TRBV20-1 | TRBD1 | CSASSGQGNQPQHF | TGCAGTGCTAGTTCGGGACAGGGGAATCAGCCCCAGCATTTT
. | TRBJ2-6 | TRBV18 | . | CASSPPGGGGGANVLTF | TGTGCCAGCTCACCACCAGGAGGGGGCGGTGGGGCCAACGTCCTGACTTTC
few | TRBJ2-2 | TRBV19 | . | CASSIPRGRKNTGELFF | TGTGCCAGTAGTATCCCACGAGGGAGGAAGAACACCGGGGAGCTGTTTTTT
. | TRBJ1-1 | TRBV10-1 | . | CASSDQMNTEAFF | TGCGCCAGCAGTGACCAGATGAACACTGAAGCTTTCTTT
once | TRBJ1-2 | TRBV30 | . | CAWSVTGIGYTF | TGTGCCTGGAGTGTAACCGGGATCGGCTACACCTTC
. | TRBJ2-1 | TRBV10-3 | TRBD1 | CAIRSDRDGNEQFF | TGTGCCATCAGGTCGGACAGGGACGGGAATGAGCAGTTCTTC
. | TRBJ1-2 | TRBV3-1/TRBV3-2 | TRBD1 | CASSSWDRSGGYTF | TGTGCCAGCAGCAGTTGGGACAGGTCGGGTGGCTACACCTTC
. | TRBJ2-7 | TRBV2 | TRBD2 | CASSATSGRGKEQYF | TGTGCCAGCAGTGCGACTAGCGGGAGGGGTAAAGAGCAGTACTTC
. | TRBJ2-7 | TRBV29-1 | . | CSVVERSYEQYF | TGCAGCGTTGTTGAGAGGAGCTACGAGCAGTACTTC
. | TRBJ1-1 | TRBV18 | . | CASSPFPDGENTEAFF | TGTGCCAGCTCACCATTTCCGGACGGGGAGAACACTGAAGCTTTCTTT
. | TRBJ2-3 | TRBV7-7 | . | CASSPGRGRPDTQYF | TGTGCCAGCAGCCCGGGGCGGGGACGGCCAGATACGCAGTATTTT
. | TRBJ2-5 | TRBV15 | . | CATSPPRGTQYF | TGTGCCACCAGCCCTCCTCGAGGGACCCAGTACTTC
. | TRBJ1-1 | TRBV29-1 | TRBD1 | CSALPSTGLGTEAFF | TGCAGCGCCTTACCCTCGACAGGGCTGGGCACTGAAGCTTTCTTT
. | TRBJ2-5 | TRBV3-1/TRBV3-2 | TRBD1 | CASSLIGDRGKETQYF | TGTGCCAGCAGCCTTATAGGGGACAGGGGGAAAGAGACCCAGTACTTC
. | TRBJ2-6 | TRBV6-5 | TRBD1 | CASAGGSGANVLTF | TGTGCCAGCGCAGGGGGCAGTGGGGCCAACGTCCTGACTTTC
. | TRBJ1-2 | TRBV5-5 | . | CASSLTGSGYGYTF | TGTGCCAGCAGCTTGACAGGGTCGGGCTATGGCTACACCTTC
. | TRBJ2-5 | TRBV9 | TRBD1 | CASSAWDSQETQYF | TGTGCCAGCAGCGCATGGGACAGCCAAGAGACCCAGTACTTC
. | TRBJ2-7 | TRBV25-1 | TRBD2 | CASRGIGEGLYEQYF | TGTGCCAGCAGGGGGATTGGGGAGGGGCTATACGAGCAGTACTTC
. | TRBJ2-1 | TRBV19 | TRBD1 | CASSGQGWHNEQFF | TGTGCCAGTAGTGGACAGGGTTGGCACAATGAGCAGTTCTTC